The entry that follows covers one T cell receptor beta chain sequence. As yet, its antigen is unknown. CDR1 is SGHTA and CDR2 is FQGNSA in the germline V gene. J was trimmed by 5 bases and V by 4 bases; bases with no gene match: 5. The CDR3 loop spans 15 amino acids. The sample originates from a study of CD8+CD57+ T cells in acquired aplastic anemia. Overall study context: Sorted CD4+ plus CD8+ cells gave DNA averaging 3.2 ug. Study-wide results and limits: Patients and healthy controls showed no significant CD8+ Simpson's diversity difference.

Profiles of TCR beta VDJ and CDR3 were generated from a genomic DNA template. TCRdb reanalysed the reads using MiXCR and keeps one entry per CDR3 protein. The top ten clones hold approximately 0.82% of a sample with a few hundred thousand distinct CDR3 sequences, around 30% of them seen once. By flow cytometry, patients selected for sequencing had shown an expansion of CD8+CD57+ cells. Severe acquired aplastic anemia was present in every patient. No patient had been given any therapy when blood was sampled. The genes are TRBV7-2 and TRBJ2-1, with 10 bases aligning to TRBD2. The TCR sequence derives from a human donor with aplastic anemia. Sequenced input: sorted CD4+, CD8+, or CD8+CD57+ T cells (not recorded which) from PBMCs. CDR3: CASSSSGGRDNEQFF. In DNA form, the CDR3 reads TGTGCCAGCAGCTCTAGCGGGGGACGGGACAATGAGCAGTTCTTC.